This is a list of T cell receptor beta chains from one sample in a study of T cell repertoires in cytomegalovirus infection. One entry per CDR3 protein, called by TCRdb with MiXCR from the reads. The data contain under 600,000 distinct CDR3 sequences, approximately 15% of them seen just once; the ten biggest clones take up 20% to 30%. Source material: CD8+ T cells from PBMCs. Every receptor here comes from a human donor in good health (CMV status not recorded). Some clones in this sample may be carry-over from other donors' samples. Each CDR3 is given with its conserved first and last residue. D genes are given only for firm matches. Clone size is shown for a subset of rows, as once, few, many or a class of expanded clone.

TRBV18	.	few	TRBJ1-2	CASSPERGRYGYTF	TGTGCCAGCTCACCGGAGAGGGGACGCTATGGCTACACCTTC
TRBV7-9	TRBD2	many	TRBJ2-1	CASSGPSGRPTYNEQFF	TGTGCCAGCAGCGGTCCTAGCGGGAGGCCCACCTACAATGAGCAGTTCTTC
TRBV12-3/TRBV12-4	.	many	TRBJ1-1	CASSDVGGEAFF	TGTGCCAGCAGTGATGTCGGGGGGGAAGCTTTCTTT
TRBV19	.	.	TRBJ2-7	CASRLTDATYEQYF	TGTGCCAGTAGGTTGACAGACGCCACCTACGAGCAGTACTTC
TRBV6-5	.	.	TRBJ1-2	CASSYSRQPVANYGYTF	TGTGCCAGCAGTTACAGCCGGCAGCCCGTGGCTAACTATGGCTACACCTTC
TRBV4-1	.	.	TRBJ2-2	CASSHNRAGTGELFF	TGCGCCAGCAGCCATAACAGGGCGGGGACCGGGGAGCTGTTTTTT
TRBV6-6	.	few	TRBJ1-3	CASSYGSGNTIYF	TGTGCCAGCAGTTACGGCTCTGGAAACACCATATATTTT
TRBV6-5	.	few	TRBJ1-5	CASNSGGQPQHF	TGTGCCAGCAATTCCGGGGGGCAGCCCCAGCATTTT
TRBV28	.	many	TRBJ2-7	CASSPRRGYEQYF	TGTGCCAGCAGTCCCCGCAGGGGCTACGAGCAGTACTTC
TRBV5-6	.	many	TRBJ2-1	CASSFRDYNEQFF	TGTGCCAGCAGCTTCAGGGATTACAATGAGCAGTTCTTC
TRBV27	.	many	TRBJ2-1	CASSAQGYYSSYNEQFF	TGTGCCAGCAGCGCGCAGGGGTACTACAGCTCCTACAATGAGCAGTTCTTC
TRBV12-5	.	.	TRBJ2-2	CASGPGDLGELFF	TGTGCTAGTGGTCCGGGGGACCTCGGGGAGCTGTTTTTT
TRBV11-2	TRBD1	few	TRBJ2-7	CASSTVGQGAYEQYF	TGTGCCAGCAGTACGGTTGGACAGGGGGCTTACGAGCAGTACTTC
TRBV29-1	TRBD1	.	TRBJ2-1	CSVAGQGSFF	TGCAGCGTAGCAGGACAGGGATCGTTCTTC
TRBV28	TRBD2	.	TRBJ2-1	CASSPTSGRPLRVF	TGTGCCAGCAGTCCAACGAGCGGGAGGCCACTTCGAGTCTTC
TRBV11-2	.	few	TRBJ1-1	CASSLDEPGAFF	TGTGCCAGCAGCTTAGACGAACCCGGGGCTTTCTTT
TRBV2	.	few	TRBJ2-3	CASIGTYYATDTQYF	TGTGCCAGCATCGGGACTTACTATGCCACAGATACGCAGTATTTT
TRBV7-6	.	many	TRBJ2-7	CASSLSGRGYEQYF	TGTGCCAGCAGCTTATCCGGCAGGGGCTACGAGCAGTACTTC
TRBV27	.	many	TRBJ2-1	CASSLGGANNEQFF	TGTGCCAGCAGCTTAGGGGGGGCGAACAATGAGCAGTTCTTC
TRBV9	TRBD2	few	TRBJ2-1	CASGSAGGPLVEQFF	TGTGCCAGCGGGTCAGCGGGGGGCCCCCTCGTTGAGCAGTTCTTC
TRBV10-3	TRBD1	.	TRBJ2-1	CAISSDPDRGHEPFF	TGTGCCATCAGTTCGGACCCCGACAGGGGACATGAGCCGTTCTTC
TRBV20-1	.	few	TRBJ2-7	CSARAQGSTPYEQYF	TGCAGTGCTAGAGCACAGGGATCCACGCCTTACGAGCAGTACTTC
TRBV13	TRBD1	.	TRBJ2-7	CASSTWDSSYEQYF	TGTGCCAGCAGCACATGGGACAGCTCCTACGAGCAGTACTTC
TRBV6-8	.	.	TRBJ1-2	CASSYLLGSGGYTF	TGTGCCAGCAGTTACTTATTGGGGTCAGGAGGCTACACCTTC
TRBV28	TRBD1	.	TRBJ1-5	CASTPYVTGVNQPQHF	TGTGCCAGCACCCCTTACGTTACAGGGGTTAATCAGCCCCAGCATTTT
TRBV6-1	.	few	TRBJ2-1	CASSLDLGRSYNEQFF	TGTGCCAGCAGCCTGGACTTAGGTAGATCCTACAATGAGCAGTTCTTC
TRBV6-5	TRBD2	.	TRBJ2-1	CASSETSGGYNEQFF	TGTGCCAGCAGTGAAACTAGCGGGGGCTACAATGAGCAGTTCTTC
TRBV6-1	TRBD1	few	TRBJ2-1	CASSGNPRQGHYNEQFF	TGTGCCAGCAGTGGGAACCCAAGACAGGGGCACTACAATGAGCAGTTCTTC
TRBV11-3	.	.	TRBJ2-3	CASSPDGGADTQYF	TGTGCCAGCAGCCCGGACGGAGGGGCAGATACGCAGTATTTT
TRBV4-1	.	few	TRBJ2-1	CASCLMAEGYNEQFF	TGCGCCAGCTGTTTAATGGCGGAGGGATACAATGAGCAGTTCTTC
TRBV13	.	few	TRBJ2-7	CASSSAGPLAEQYF	TGTGCCAGCAGTTCCGCCGGGCCCCTGGCCGAGCAGTACTTC
TRBV27	TRBD1	many	TRBJ2-1	CASSFYRGQVNEQFF	TGTGCCAGCAGTTTTTACAGGGGGCAGGTGAATGAGCAGTTCTTC
TRBV19	TRBD2	few	TRBJ2-1	CASSMVAGVKNEQFF	TGTGCCAGTAGTATGGTAGCGGGAGTGAAAAATGAGCAGTTCTTC
TRBV5-1	.	.	TRBJ1-2	CASSSSPSQGRNYGYTF	TGCGCCAGCAGCTCTTCGCCCTCCCAGGGACGAAACTATGGCTACACCTTC
TRBV4-2	.	.	TRBJ2-7	CASSGPSTSEQYF	TGTGCCAGCAGCGGACCTTCCACGAGCGAGCAGTACTTC
TRBV4-1	.	few	TRBJ1-1	CASSQKDSWNTEAFF	TGCGCCAGCAGCCAAAAGGACAGCTGGAACACTGAAGCTTTCTTT
TRBV7-6	TRBD1	many	TRBJ2-7	CASSPRGQGAYEQYF	TGTGCCAGCAGCCCTAGAGGACAGGGAGCCTACGAGCAGTACTTC
TRBV30	.	few	TRBJ1-1	CAWRGMNTEAFF	TGTGCCTGGAGAGGTATGAACACTGAAGCTTTCTTT
TRBV29-1	.	many	TRBJ1-2	CSVEMQGGYGYTF	TGCAGCGTTGAAATGCAGGGCGGCTATGGCTACACCTTC
TRBV27	.	many	TRBJ2-7	CASSLFVAYEQYF	TGTGCCAGCAGTCTCTTTGTAGCGTACGAGCAGTACTTC
TRBV7-6	.	many	TRBJ2-2	CASSFSTGELFF	TGTGCCAGCAGCTTCAGCACCGGGGAGCTGTTTTTT
TRBV6-1	.	many	TRBJ2-1	CASSEGAGPYNEQFF	TGTGCCAGCAGTGAGGGAGCGGGCCCTTACAATGAGCAGTTCTTC
TRBV7-9	.	.	TRBJ1-2	CASRTTGANYGYTF	TGTGCCAGCAGAACCACGGGGGCCAACTATGGCTACACCTTC
TRBV7-3	.	few	TRBJ1-6	CASSLTAYNSPLHF	TGTGCCAGCAGCTTAACAGCCTATAATTCACCCCTCCACTTT
TRBV25-1	.	once	TRBJ1-2	CASSELGATRDGYTF	TGTGCCAGCAGTGAATTGGGAGCTACAAGAGATGGCTACACCTTC
TRBV7-6	.	many	TRBJ2-4	CASSLGYGASKNIQYF	TGTGCCAGCAGCTTAGGTTACGGGGCCTCCAAAAACATTCAGTACTTC
TRBV6-2/TRBV6-3	.	many	TRBJ2-7	CASSDDPTHSYEQYF	TGTGCCAGCAGTGACGATCCGACCCACTCCTACGAGCAGTACTTC